The rows below give T cell receptor beta chains drawn from one sample of a study of Graves' ophthalmopathy and Graves' hyperthyroidism. TCRdb recomputed calls from the multiplex PCR reads with MiXCR, one row per CDR3 protein. The profile shows around 1.1 million distinct CDR3 sequences, about 40% of them singletons. The sample was peripheral blood or thyroid tissue (not recorded which). The origin of the receptors is an adult man with Graves' hyperthyroidism. CDR3s include the opening cysteine and the closing phenylalanine or tryptophan. A D gene is named only where the DNA matches it firmly. Rows may omit the clone size; those that give it use once, few, many or a size class.

V: TRBV6-5
J: TRBJ2-7
size: few
length: 13
D: -
CDR3: CATQPPGGYEQYF
DNA: TGTGCCACCCAGCCTCCGGGCGGGTACGAGCAGTACTTC

V: TRBV2
J: TRBJ2-5
size: -
length: 15
D: TRBD1
CDR3: CASTGTGSFGETQYF
DNA: TGTGCCAGCACCGGGACAGGCTCATTCGGGGAGACCCAGTACTTC

V: TRBV20-1
J: TRBJ1-5
size: -
length: 16
D: -
CDR3: CSARPSLRGGNQPQHF
DNA: TGCAGTGCTAGACCCTCTTTACGAGGTGGCAATCAGCCCCAGCATTTT

V: TRBV12-3/TRBV12-4
J: TRBJ2-7
size: many
length: 14
D: -
CDR3: CASSFDGGSYEQYF
DNA: TGTGCCAGCAGTTTCGACGGGGGCTCCTACGAGCAGTACTTC

V: TRBV20-1
J: TRBJ1-2
size: -
length: 11
D: -
CDR3: CSARDPSGYTF
DNA: TGCAGTGCTAGAGATCCCTCTGGCTACACCTTC

V: TRBV5-6
J: TRBJ1-1
size: many
length: 13
D: TRBD1
CDR3: CASSLDRGQLAFF
DNA: TGTGCCAGCAGCTTGGACAGGGGGCAGCTCGCTTTCTTT

V: TRBV9
J: TRBJ2-7
size: many
length: 15
D: -
CDR3: CASSVASGSTYEQYF
DNA: TGTGCCAGCAGCGTAGCGTCAGGGAGTACTTACGAGCAGTACTTC

V: TRBV6-1
J: TRBJ2-7
size: -
length: 12
D: -
CDR3: CASITGSIEQYF
DNA: TGTGCCAGCATTACCGGGAGTATCGAGCAGTACTTC

V: TRBV9
J: TRBJ1-3
size: few
length: 16
D: TRBD1
CDR3: CASSASGGLTGNTIYF
DNA: TGTGCCAGCAGCGCATCAGGGGGCTTGACTGGAAACACCATATATTTT

V: TRBV29-1
J: TRBJ2-7
size: once
length: 12
D: TRBD1
CDR3: CSEGAGAYEQYF
DNA: TGCAGCGAGGGGGCCGGAGCCTACGAGCAGTACTTC

V: TRBV7-9
J: TRBJ1-5
size: -
length: 15
D: -
CDR3: CASSPGTTLNQPQHF
DNA: TGTGCCAGCAGCCCCGGGACTACCCTAAATCAGCCCCAGCATTTT

V: TRBV5-4
J: TRBJ1-6
size: -
length: 15
D: -
CDR3: CATSDWKKYNSPLHF
DNA: TGTGCCACCAGTGATTGGAAGAAATATAATTCACCCCTCCACTTT

V: TRBV7-3
J: TRBJ2-2
size: -
length: 14
D: -
CDR3: CASSSDTYTGELFF
DNA: TGTGCCAGCAGCTCAGACACGTACACCGGGGAGCTGTTTTTT

V: TRBV7-9
J: TRBJ2-6
size: -
length: 15
D: TRBD1
CDR3: CASSTDGTGGNVLTF
DNA: TGTGCCAGCAGCACAGACGGGACAGGGGGCAACGTCCTGACTTTC

V: TRBV20-1
J: TRBJ1-6
size: many
length: 13
D: -
CDR3: CSATEGYNSPLHF
DNA: TGCAGTGCTACTGAAGGGTATAATTCACCCCTCCACTTT

V: TRBV7-2
J: TRBJ2-7
size: many
length: 13
D: TRBD1
CDR3: CASRQTGGYEQYF
DNA: TGTGCCAGCAGGCAGACAGGGGGCTACGAGCAGTACTTC

V: TRBV7-9
J: TRBJ1-4
size: many
length: 15
D: TRBD1
CDR3: CASTNDRAGGEKLFF
DNA: TGTGCCAGCACCAACGACAGGGCCGGCGGTGAAAAACTGTTTTTT

V: TRBV7-9
J: TRBJ2-5
size: many
length: 14
D: -
CDR3: CASSLAHLGETQYF
DNA: TGTGCCAGCAGCTTAGCCCACCTAGGCGAGACCCAGTACTTC

V: TRBV30
J: TRBJ1-1
size: -
length: 12
D: -
CDR3: CAWSVTGTEAFF
DNA: TGTGCCTGGAGTGTTACGGGCACTGAAGCTTTCTTT

V: TRBV19
J: TRBJ2-2
size: -
length: 15
D: -
CDR3: CASSNLALNTGELFF
DNA: TGTGCCAGTAGTAATTTGGCTCTGAACACCGGGGAGCTGTTTTTT

V: TRBV9
J: TRBJ1-2
size: -
length: 14
D: -
CDR3: CASSVSVRDYGYTF
DNA: TGTGCCAGCAGCGTAAGCGTCAGGGACTATGGCTACACCTTC

V: TRBV10-3
J: TRBJ1-2
size: -
length: 12
D: -
CDR3: CAISSGQPDYTF
DNA: TGTGCCATCAGCTCCGGACAGCCAGACTACACCTTC

V: TRBV20-1
J: TRBJ1-2
size: many
length: 12
D: -
CDR3: CSAPSLRSGYTF
DNA: TGCAGTGCCCCTAGCCTTCGGTCTGGCTACACCTTC

V: TRBV5-1
J: TRBJ2-7
size: many
length: 15
D: TRBD1
CDR3: CASSGGTGVIYEQYF
DNA: TGCGCCAGCAGCGGCGGGACAGGGGTAATCTACGAGCAGTACTTC

V: TRBV7-8
J: TRBJ2-7
size: many
length: 17
D: TRBD1
CDR3: CASSLGTGTSTPYEQYF
DNA: TGTGCCAGCAGCTTAGGGACAGGGACCTCCACTCCCTACGAGCAGTACTTC

V: TRBV13
J: TRBJ1-4
size: few
length: 14
D: TRBD1
CDR3: CASSIRGRVEKLFF
DNA: TGTGCCAGCAGCATCAGGGGGCGAGTGGAAAAACTGTTTTTT

V: TRBV5-1
J: TRBJ2-7
size: -
length: 15
D: -
CDR3: CASSRGLDSSYEQYF
DNA: TGCGCCAGCAGCCGGGGGTTAGACAGCTCCTACGAGCAGTACTTC

V: TRBV29-1
J: TRBJ2-3
size: -
length: 14
D: -
CDR3: CSVEAGVSTDTQYF
DNA: TGCAGCGTTGAAGCAGGGGTTAGCACAGATACGCAGTATTTT

V: TRBV5-4
J: TRBJ1-5
size: -
length: 14
D: TRBD1
CDR3: CASSPDRDFQPQHF
DNA: TGTGCCAGCAGCCCCGACAGGGATTTCCAGCCCCAGCATTTT

V: TRBV28
J: TRBJ1-6
size: few
length: 13
D: -
CDR3: CATKGRYNSPLHF
DNA: TGTGCCACCAAAGGACGGTATAATTCACCCCTCCACTTT

V: TRBV5-1
J: TRBJ2-7
size: -
length: 14
D: -
CDR3: CASSLADVAYEQYF
DNA: TGCGCCAGCAGCTTGGCAGACGTTGCCTACGAGCAGTACTTC

V: TRBV5-5
J: TRBJ1-1
size: -
length: 14
D: TRBD1
CDR3: CASSLTGGIAEAFF
DNA: TGTGCCAGCAGCTTGACAGGGGGTATCGCTGAAGCTTTCTTT

V: TRBV29-1
J: TRBJ1-6
size: many
length: 13
D: -
CDR3: CSVQQDNNSPLHF
DNA: TGCAGCGTCCAACAGGATAACAATTCACCCCTCCACTTT

V: TRBV20-1
J: TRBJ2-7
size: -
length: 15
D: TRBD1
CDR3: CSARATGTGGIEQYF
DNA: TGCAGTGCTAGAGCGACCGGGACAGGGGGCATCGAGCAGTACTTC

V: TRBV12-3/TRBV12-4
J: TRBJ1-2
size: few
length: 15
D: TRBD1
CDR3: CASSQTRQGAGGYTF
DNA: TGTGCCAGCAGCCAAACCCGACAGGGGGCCGGTGGCTACACCTTC

V: TRBV5-5
J: TRBJ2-7
size: -
length: 16
D: TRBD1
CDR3: CASSFNQGDKDYEQYF
DNA: TGTGCCAGCAGCTTCAATCAGGGGGACAAGGACTACGAGCAGTACTTC

V: TRBV2
J: TRBJ1-5
size: -
length: 14
D: -
CDR3: CASELGGSNQPQHF
DNA: TGTGCCAGCGAGCTGGGGGGGAGCAATCAGCCCCAGCATTTT

V: TRBV5-6
J: TRBJ1-5
size: -
length: 20
D: -
CDR3: CASSLYVAGAYPNSNQPQHF
DNA: TGTGCCAGCAGCTTGTACGTCGCGGGGGCCTATCCTAATAGCAATCAGCCCCAGCATTTT

V: TRBV15
J: TRBJ1-4
size: many
length: 16
D: -
CDR3: CATRYEFQGFGEKLFF
DNA: TGTGCCACCAGGTACGAATTCCAGGGATTTGGAGAAAAACTGTTTTTT

V: TRBV11-1
J: TRBJ1-1
size: many
length: 13
D: -
CDR3: CASRQTGGTEAFF
DNA: TGTGCCAGCAGGCAAACAGGAGGCACTGAAGCTTTCTTT

V: TRBV7-9
J: TRBJ1-1
size: -
length: 15
D: -
CDR3: CASSLVPPRTAEAFF
DNA: TGTGCCAGCAGCTTGGTCCCACCCCGGACAGCGGAAGCTTTCTTT

V: TRBV10-3
J: TRBJ2-5
size: -
length: 13
D: -
CDR3: CAISWGAHETQYF
DNA: TGTGCCATCTCATGGGGGGCCCACGAGACCCAGTACTTC

V: TRBV5-6
J: TRBJ1-5
size: -
length: 17
D: -
CDR3: CASSFRSREGYNQPQHF
DNA: TGTGCCAGCAGCTTCCGTTCCAGGGAAGGCTACAATCAGCCCCAGCATTTT

V: TRBV15
J: TRBJ1-2
size: many
length: 17
D: -
CDR3: CATNPGETDSTNYGYTF
DNA: TGTGCCACCAACCCCGGGGAGACGGATTCGACTAACTATGGCTACACCTTC

V: TRBV7-2
J: TRBJ1-3
size: many
length: 14
D: -
CDR3: CASSPFGYGNTIYF
DNA: TGTGCCAGCAGCCCATTTGGGTACGGAAACACCATATATTTT

V: TRBV5-8
J: TRBJ2-5
size: many
length: 16
D: TRBD1
CDR3: CASSLAWDRARETQYF
DNA: TGTGCCAGCAGCTTGGCCTGGGACAGGGCGCGTGAGACCCAGTACTTC

V: TRBV7-9
J: TRBJ1-2
size: few
length: 15
D: -
CDR3: CASSPDVDSPYGYTF
DNA: TGTGCCAGCAGCCCGGACGTGGACAGCCCCTATGGCTACACCTTC

V: TRBV29-1
J: TRBJ1-4
size: -
length: 12
D: -
CDR3: CSVDDRGEKLFF
DNA: TGCAGCGTTGACGATCGTGGTGAAAAACTGTTTTTT

V: TRBV19
J: TRBJ1-5
size: -
length: 15
D: -
CDR3: CASSMATVDQETQHF
DNA: TGTGCCAGTAGTATGGCGACAGTGGACCAAGAGACCCAGCATTTT

V: TRBV18
J: TRBJ2-5
size: few
length: 16
D: TRBD1
CDR3: CASSPPDRGLGETQYF
DNA: TGTGCCAGCTCACCACCGGACAGGGGGCTCGGAGAGACCCAGTACTTC

V: TRBV12-3/TRBV12-4
J: TRBJ2-7
size: many
length: 12
D: -
CDR3: CASSLGGPLRVF
DNA: TGTGCCAGCAGTTTAGGAGGGCCACTTAGGGTCTTC

V: TRBV30
J: TRBJ2-7
size: -
length: 14
D: -
CDR3: CAWSGHGNIYEQYF
DNA: TGTGCCTGGAGCGGACATGGAAACATCTACGAGCAGTACTTC

V: TRBV20-1
J: TRBJ1-4
size: many
length: 15
D: -
CDR3: CSAAQVGVNNEKLFF
DNA: TGCAGTGCTGCCCAAGTTGGTGTGAATAATGAAAAACTGTTTTTT